Below are 7 T cell receptor beta chains sequenced from a single sample in a study of beta chain features in type 1 diabetes. Regarding the study as a whole: Type 1 diabetes patients had TCRB CDR3s that were shorter (moderately but significantly so) in all four CD4+ subsets.

Their antigens are not known. Isolated RNA was reverse transcribed in full, so expressed TCRB transcripts were sequenced. Only in-frame clones appear in the TCRdb table, and some are missing; sequencing was by immunoSEQ multiplex PCR. The sample includes hundreds of thousands of clones, roughly an eighth of them seen just once. Sequencing was performed on naive CD4+ T cells from blood. The receptors shown here come from a man aged 30 to 45 with type 1 diabetes.

V usage is TRBV5-1 and J usage is TRBJ1-1, with TRBD1 matching 7 bases. The V and J ends lost 1 base and 1 base, in that order; junction bases with no gene match: 4. Germline CDR1 is SGHRS and CDR2 is YFSETQ. The CDR3 sequence is 15 residues long. The CDR3 region has the DNA TGCGCCAGCAGCTTGAGTACAGGGGCGAACACTGAAGCTTTCTTT. Encoded protein: CASSLSTGANTEAFF.

This clone was observed a handful of times. This chain links TRBV5-1 with TRBJ2-7; 13 positions match TRBD2. The V gene end was trimmed by 3 bases and the J gene end by 5 bases; junction bases not matched to a gene: 5. The CDR3 consists of 15 residues. Per the germline V gene, CDR1 is SGHRS and CDR2 is YFSETQ. DNA of the CDR3: TGCGCCAGCAGCTCCCCCGGACTAGCGGGAGACGAGCAGTACTTC. Translation: CASSSPGLAGDEQYF. Drawing the rest from reference TRBV5-1 and TRBJ2-7, the complete variable domain is KAGVTQTPRYLIKTRGQQVTLSCSPISGHRSVSWYQQTPGQGLQFLFEYFSETQRNKGNFPGRFSGRQFSNSRSEMNVSTLELGDSALYLCASSSPGLAGDEQYFGPGTRLTVT.

The sample holds a few counts of this clone. The chain combines TRBV20-1 with TRBJ2-7, with D hard to call. CDR3 length: 10 residues. Trimming took 3 bases from V and 10 from J, leaving 10 bases between them. Germline-derived CDR1 and CDR2 are DFQATT and SNEGSKA (reference sequence). CDR3 in amino acids: CSASPRLQYF. CDR3 DNA sequence: TGCAGTGCTAGTCCTAGGTTACAGTACTTC.

The chain is built from TRBV9 and TRBJ2-3; D gene ambiguous. V lost 4 bases, J lost 4 bases, and 7 bases lay in between. CDR1 SGDLS and CDR2 YYNGEE come from the germline V gene. The CDR3 runs 12 residues. In DNA, the CDR3 is TGTGCCAGCAGCCCCTTCTCAGATACGCAGTATTTT. It translates to CASSPFSDTQYF.

The chain is built from TRBV20-1 and TRBJ2-7; the D is unclear. The ends were cut back, 6 bases at V and 5 bases at J, with 11 bases in the middle. Looked up from germline, CDR1 is DFQATT and CDR2 is SNEGSKA (reference sequence). The CDR3 is 11 amino acids. The CDR3 spells CSAPSSHEQYF. The CDR3, as DNA: TGCAGTGCCCCCTCGAGCCACGAGCAGTACTTC.

The chain joins TRBV28 to TRBJ1-4; 7 bases match TRBD1. This CDR3 comprises 13 residues. V was clipped by 4 bases and J by 7 bases; unmatched bases: 3. The germline CDR1 and CDR2 sequences are MDHEN and SYDVKM. For the CDR3, the DNA is TGTGCCAGCAGTTCCAGGGGGACTGAAAAACTGTTTTTT. Its translation is CASSSRGTEKLFF.

This clone was found once. The chain links TRBV27 to TRBJ2-5; 7 bases fit TRBD2. The CDR3 loop spans 13 amino acids. CDR1 is MNHEY and CDR2 is SMNVEV in the germline V gene (reference sequence). Trimming at V came to 5 bases and at J to 4 bases, leaving 4 bases not matched to a gene. In DNA form, the CDR3 reads TGTGCCAGCAGTGGGGGGGGGAGAGAGACCCAGTACTTC. This translates into CASSGGGRETQYF.